The 19 T cell receptor beta chains given below trace back to one sample, sequenced in a study of blood T cell repertoires in COVID-19. Measured with immunoSEQ multiplex PCR; TCRdb has only the in-frame clones, and not every one. The repertoire has roughly 200,000 clones, less than 85% of them found once; the top ten carry approximately 8%. The material sequenced was peripheral blood. The receptors come from a woman of 80 years or more with COVID-19, enrolled during active disease.

The chain has TRBV9 and TRBJ2-7; the match to TRBD1 covers 7 bases. Germline V lookup: CDR1 SGDLS, CDR2 YYNGEE. After removal of 1 base from V and 0 bases from J, the junction contained 4 bases not matched to a gene. The CDR3 covers 15 residues. The CDR3 reads CASSVQGESSYEQYF. The DNA for the CDR3 is TGTGCCAGCAGCGTACAGGGGGAGAGCTCCTACGAGCAGTACTTC.

The chain uses TRBV6-5 and TRBJ1-6; 9 nucleotides line up with TRBD1. The CDR3 extends over 15 amino acids. Germline V gene data show CDR1 as MNHEY and CDR2 as SVGAGI. With V trimmed by 7 bases and J by 9 bases, 10 bases remained unmatched. CDR3 coding DNA: TGTGCCAGCAACTTAGGGGGACAGGGTGGTTCACCCCTCCACTTT. Translated, it gives CASNLGGQGGSPLHF.

J is TRBJ1-4 and V is TRBV5-1, with 8 bases matching TRBD1. Germline CDR1 reads SGHRS; CDR2 reads YFSETQ. This CDR3 is built from 16 residues. Trimming took 0 bases from V and 3 from J; bases not matched to a gene: 4. CDR3 bases: TGCGCCAGCAGCTTGGATGGACAGGGAGCTAATGAAAAACTGTTTTTT. It encodes CASSLDGQGANEKLFF.

The chain couples TRBV11-3 to TRBJ2-1; the match to TRBD2 covers 11 bases. The CDR3 has 16 amino acids. Germline lookup yields CDR1 SGHNT and CDR2 YENEEA. Trimming took 5 bases from V and 8 from J; bases not matched to a gene: 11. CDR3 in DNA: TGTGCCAGCAGCCCAGAAGCGACTAGCGGGACCCATGAGCAGTTCTTC. Encoded protein: CASSPEATSGTHEQFF.

The rearrangement links TRBV27 to TRBJ1-1; TRBD1 agrees at 8 bases. V dropped 10 bases and J dropped 1; count of bases not matched to a gene: 11. The CDR3 consists of 15 residues. The germline gives CDR1 MNHEY, CDR2 SMNVEV (reference sequence). The CDR3 region is CATLPQGAQNTEAFF. In DNA, the CDR3 is TGTGCCACCCTCCCCCAGGGGGCTCAGAACACTGAAGCTTTCTTT.

J is TRBJ2-2 and V is TRBV28; no clear D. V gave up 3 bases and J gave up 7 bases, with 12 bases separating them. Germline-derived CDR1 and CDR2 are MDHEN and SYDVKM. The CDR3 covers 14 residues. CDR3 sequence reads: CASSFTRRSGELFF. CDR3 nucleotide sequence: TGTGCCAGCAGTTTCACCAGAAGAAGCGGGGAGCTGTTTTTT.

A single count supports this clone. The V and J genes are TRBV5-4 and TRBJ1-2; 8 bases match TRBD1. Germline CDR1 reads SGHNT; CDR2 reads YYREEE (reference sequence). V shed 4 bases, J shed 6 bases, and the junction held 8 bases outside the gene matches. There are 14 residues in the CDR3. CDR3 sequence (DNA): TGTGCCAGCAGCCTCAGACAGGGGCTGGATGGCTACACCTTC. Its protein product is CASSLRQGLDGYTF.

This clone has only a few counts. This sequence joins TRBV19 and TRBJ1-4; 9 positions agree with TRBD1. Per germline, CDR1 LNHDA and CDR2 SQIVND (reference sequence). CDR3 size: 15 residues. V lost 6 bases to trimming and J lost 7 bases; unmatched junction nucleotides: 9. CDR3 protein: CASSPGDRAREKLFF. DNA for the CDR3: TGTGCCAGTAGCCCGGGGGACAGGGCACGTGAAAAACTGTTTTTT.

The CDR3 sequence: CASSASGSQETQYF. The CDR3 DNA follows: TGTGCCAGCAGCGCTAGCGGGTCCCAAGAGACCCAGTACTTC. The rearrangement uses TRBV5-4 and TRBJ2-5, with 8 bases identical to TRBD2. V was clipped by 4 bases and J by 1 base; unmatched bases: 3. Germline V lookup: CDR1 SGHNT, CDR2 YYREEE (reference sequence). The CDR3 has 14 residues.

This rearrangement joins TRBV5-8 to TRBJ1-6; 10 bases are shared with TRBD1. CDR1 is SGHTS, CDR2 YDEGEE, per germline. This CDR3 contains 16 residues. Trimming removed 3 bases from V and 10 bases from J; junction bases left unmatched: 10. CDR3 residues: CASSYRTGTGVSPLHF. The CDR3 DNA sequence: TGTGCCAGCAGCTACCGTACCGGGACAGGGGTGTCACCCCTCCACTTT.

CDR3 DNA: TGCAGCGTTGACGTTTCAGGGGGCTGGGGCTACACCTTC. Its protein product is CSVDVSGGWGYTF. J is TRBJ1-2 and V is TRBV29-1, with 8 bases that match TRBD1. The CDR3 spans 13 residues. V lost 3 bases and J lost 8; bases outside the gene matches: 8. CDR1 is SQVTM and CDR2 is ANQGSEA in the germline V gene.

The chain employs TRBV28 and TRBJ2-1; TRBD2 matches 8 bases. Germline lookup yields CDR1 MDHEN and CDR2 SYDVKM. The ends lost 4 bases at V and 8 bases at J; junction bases unmatched: 19. The CDR3 totals 18 residues. The CDR3 region is CASSSSSWGGRREDEQFF. Here the CDR3 DNA reads TGTGCCAGCAGTTCCTCGTCCTGGGGCGGGAGGAGGGAAGATGAGCAGTTCTTC.

This clone was found a few times. The chain couples TRBV3-1 (or the pseudogene TRBV3-2) to TRBJ2-7, with 10 bases that match TRBD1. Germline V CDR1 and CDR2: LGHDT, YNNKEL (reference sequence). Trimming removed 1 base from V and 4 bases from J; junction bases left unmatched: 13. The CDR3 has 18 residues. Here the CDR3 reads CASSQAVPGQGRDYEQYF. CDR3 nucleotide sequence: TGTGCCAGCAGCCAAGCGGTCCCGGGACAGGGGCGAGATTACGAGCAGTACTTC.

This chain connects TRBV5-4 to TRBJ1-2; D remains unclear. V was cut by 0 bases and J by 3 bases, with 18 bases left in between. The CDR3 sequence is 17 residues long. The germline V gene has CDR1 SGHNT and CDR2 YYREEE (reference sequence). The CDR3 sequence is CASSLAGRSAVDYGYTF. CDR3 nucleotide sequence: TGTGCCAGCAGCTTGGCAGGCAGGTCCGCAGTAGACTATGGCTACACCTTC.

The J gene is TRBJ2-1, the V gene TRBV9; perhaps TRBD2 as D (6 bases). This CDR3 is 14 amino acids long. The V end lost 4 bases, the J end lost 9 bases, and 17 bases lay between the germline ends. Germline V gene sequence: CDR1 SGDLS, CDR2 YYNGEE. In DNA form, the CDR3 reads TGTGCCAGCAGCCCAAGACCACTAGCCGGTGAGCAGTTCTTC. It encodes CASSPRPLAGEQFF.

This chain links TRBV15 with TRBJ1-2; TRBD1 matches at 8 bases. The V gene end was trimmed by 7 bases and the J gene end by 1 base; junction bases not matched to a gene: 5. The CDR3 is 14 residues long. CDR1 LNHNV and CDR2 YYDKDF come from the germline V gene (reference sequence). The CDR3 sequence is CATTPGGGNYGYTF. CDR3 DNA: TGTGCCACCACCCCAGGGGGCGGTAACTATGGCTACACCTTC.

The V gene is TRBV2, the J gene TRBJ2-7; 9 nucleotides line up with TRBD2. The ends lost 8 bases at V and 4 bases at J; junction bases unmatched: 3. The germline CDR1 and CDR2 sequences are SNHLY and FYNNEI. CDR3 length equals 12 residues. The CDR3 loop is CASGLAGYEQYF. CDR3 in DNA: TGTGCCAGCGGGCTAGCGGGATACGAGCAGTACTTC.

The J gene is TRBJ2-7, the V gene TRBV10-1; 8 bases map to TRBD2. Trimming at V came to 6 bases and at J to 7 bases, leaving 11 bases not matched to a gene. The CDR3 extends over 14 amino acids. Germline V gives CDR1 WNHNN, CDR2 SYGVQD (reference sequence). The CDR3 loop reads CASSSGAGAGEQYF. The CDR3 DNA reads as TGCGCCAGCAGCTCTGGAGCGGGGGCTGGGGAGCAGTACTTC.

The chain couples TRBV10-3 to TRBJ1-6, with TRBD1 identical over 7 bases. The V gene end was trimmed by 7 bases and the J gene end by 9 bases; junction bases not matched to a gene: 6. From germline, CDR1 is ENHRY and CDR2 SYGVKD. CDR3 size: 13 residues. The CDR3 DNA is TGTGCCATCAACGACAGGGTCGGTTCACCCCTCCACTTT. Amino acid sequence: CAINDRVGSPLHF.